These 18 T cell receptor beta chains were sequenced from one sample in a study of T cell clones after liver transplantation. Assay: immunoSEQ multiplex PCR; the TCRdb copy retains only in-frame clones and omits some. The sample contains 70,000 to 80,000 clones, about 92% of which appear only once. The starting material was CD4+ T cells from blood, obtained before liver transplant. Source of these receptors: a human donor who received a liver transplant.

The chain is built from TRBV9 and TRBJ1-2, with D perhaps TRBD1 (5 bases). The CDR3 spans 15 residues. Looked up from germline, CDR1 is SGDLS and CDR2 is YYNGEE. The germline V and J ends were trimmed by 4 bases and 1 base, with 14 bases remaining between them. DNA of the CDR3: TGTGCCAGCAGCATACGGGACGCGAGTAACTATGGCTACACCTTC. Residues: CASSIRDASNYGYTF.

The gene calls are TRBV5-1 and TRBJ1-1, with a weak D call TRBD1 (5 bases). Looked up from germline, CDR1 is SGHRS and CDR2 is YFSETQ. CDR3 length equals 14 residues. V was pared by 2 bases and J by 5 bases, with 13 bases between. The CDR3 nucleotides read TGCGCCAGCAGCTTCGAGGAGAGGGGAACTGAAGCTTTCTTT. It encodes CASSFEERGTEAFF. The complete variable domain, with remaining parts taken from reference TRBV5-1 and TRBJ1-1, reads KAGVTQTPRYLIKTRGQQVTLSCSPISGHRSVSWYQQTPGQGLQFLFEYFSETQRNKGNFPGRFSGRQFSNSRSEMNVSTLELGDSALYLCASSFEERGTEAFFGQGTRLTVV.

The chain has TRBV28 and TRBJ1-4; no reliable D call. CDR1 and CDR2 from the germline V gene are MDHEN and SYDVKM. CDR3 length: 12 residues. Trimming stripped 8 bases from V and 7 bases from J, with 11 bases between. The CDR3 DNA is TGTGCCAGCCGTCGCCAGTTTGAAAAACTGTTTTTT. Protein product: CASRRQFEKLFF.

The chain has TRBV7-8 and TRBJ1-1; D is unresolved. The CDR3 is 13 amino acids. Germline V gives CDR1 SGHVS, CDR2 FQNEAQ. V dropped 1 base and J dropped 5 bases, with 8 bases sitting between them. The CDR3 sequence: CASSLGGGTEAFF. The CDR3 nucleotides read TGTGCCAGCAGCTTAGGAGGAGGAACTGAAGCTTTCTTT.

CDR3 sequence: CASSPLGSGSVGYEQYF. The CDR3 DNA sequence: TGTGCCAGCTCACCACTTGGAAGCGGGAGTGTAGGCTACGAGCAGTACTTC. The rearrangement uses TRBV18 and TRBJ2-7; 8 positions agree with TRBD2. CDR1 is KGHSH, CDR2 LQKENI, per germline. The junction had 11 bases not matched to a gene; V was cut back by 1 base and J by 3 bases. CDR3 size: 17 residues.

The CDR3 DNA sequence: TGCGCCAGCAGCCGGGCTCGGGACTCGGAAAAAAACATTCAGTACTTC. This encodes CASSRARDSEKNIQYF. This chain links TRBV4-1 with TRBJ2-4; D possibly corresponds to TRBD2 (6 bases). Germline V gene sequence: CDR1 MGHRA, CDR2 YSYEKL. Trimming removed 4 bases at V and 4 bases at J, with 17 bases between. This CDR3 is 16 amino acids long.

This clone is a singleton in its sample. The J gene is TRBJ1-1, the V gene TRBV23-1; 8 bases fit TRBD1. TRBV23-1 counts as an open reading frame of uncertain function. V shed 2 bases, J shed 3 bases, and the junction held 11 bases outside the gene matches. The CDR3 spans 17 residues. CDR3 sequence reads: CASSQIPSTGVDTEAFF. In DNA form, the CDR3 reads TGCGCCAGCAGTCAAATCCCCTCGACAGGGGTCGACACTGAAGCTTTCTTT.

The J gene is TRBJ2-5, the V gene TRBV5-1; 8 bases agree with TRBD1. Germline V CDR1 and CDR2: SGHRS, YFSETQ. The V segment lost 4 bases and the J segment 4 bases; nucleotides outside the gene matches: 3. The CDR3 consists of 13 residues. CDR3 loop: CASSLTGAETQYF. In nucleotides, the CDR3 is TGCGCCAGCAGCCTGACAGGGGCAGAGACCCAGTACTTC.

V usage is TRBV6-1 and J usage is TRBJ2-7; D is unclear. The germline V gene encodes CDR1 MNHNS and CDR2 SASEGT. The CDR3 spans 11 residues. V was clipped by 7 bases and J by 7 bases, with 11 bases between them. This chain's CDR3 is CASTSIVEQYF. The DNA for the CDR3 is TGTGCCAGCACTAGTATTGTTGAGCAGTACTTC.

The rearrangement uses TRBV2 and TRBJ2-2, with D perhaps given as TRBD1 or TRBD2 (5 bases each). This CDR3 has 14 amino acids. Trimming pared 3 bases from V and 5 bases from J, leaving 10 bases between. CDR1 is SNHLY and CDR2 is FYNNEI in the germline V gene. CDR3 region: CASSDGARTGELFF. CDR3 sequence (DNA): TGTGCCAGCAGTGACGGGGCGAGAACCGGGGAGCTGTTTTTT. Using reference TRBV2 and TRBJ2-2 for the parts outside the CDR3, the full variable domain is EPEVTQTPSHQVTQMGQEVILRCVPISNHLYFYWYRQILGQKVEFLVSFYNNEISEKSEIFDDQFSVERPDGSNFTLKIRSTKLEDSAMYFCASSDGARTGELFFGEGSRLTVL.

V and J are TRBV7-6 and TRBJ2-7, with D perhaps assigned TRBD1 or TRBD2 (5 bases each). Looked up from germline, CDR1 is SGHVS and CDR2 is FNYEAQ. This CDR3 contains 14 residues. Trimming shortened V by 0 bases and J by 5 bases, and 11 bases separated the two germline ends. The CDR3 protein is CASSLAAGTDEQYF. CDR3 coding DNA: TGTGCCAGCAGCTTAGCGGCAGGGACGGACGAGCAGTACTTC.

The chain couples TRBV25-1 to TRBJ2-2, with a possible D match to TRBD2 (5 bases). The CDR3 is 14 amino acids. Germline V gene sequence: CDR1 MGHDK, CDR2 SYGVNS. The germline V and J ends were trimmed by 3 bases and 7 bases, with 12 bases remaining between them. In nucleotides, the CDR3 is TGTGCCAGCAGTGACCCCGGAGCGGTCGGGGAGCTGTTTTTT. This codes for CASSDPGAVGELFF. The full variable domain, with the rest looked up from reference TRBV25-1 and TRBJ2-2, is EADIYQTPRYLVIGTGKKITLECSQTMGHDKMYWYQQDPGMELHLIHYSYGVNSTEKGDLSSESTVSRIRTEHFPLTLESARPSHTSQYLCASSDPGAVGELFFGEGSRLTVL.

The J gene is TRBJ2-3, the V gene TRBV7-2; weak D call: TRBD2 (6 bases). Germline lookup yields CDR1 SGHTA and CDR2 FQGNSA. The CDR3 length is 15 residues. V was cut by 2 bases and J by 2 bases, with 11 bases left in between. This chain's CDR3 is CASSLSGLPTDTQYF. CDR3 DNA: TGTGCCAGCAGCTTATCGGGACTCCCCACAGATACGCAGTATTTT.

CDR3 amino acids: CASSPLDGLNQPQHF. In DNA, the CDR3 is TGTGCCAGCAGCCCTCTCGACGGACTCAATCAGCCCCAGCATTTT. The chain is built from TRBV27 and TRBJ1-5, with no clear D. V was cut by 6 bases and J by 3 bases, with 15 bases left in between. The germline CDR1 and CDR2 sequences are MNHEY and SMNVEV (reference sequence). The CDR3 contains 15 residues.

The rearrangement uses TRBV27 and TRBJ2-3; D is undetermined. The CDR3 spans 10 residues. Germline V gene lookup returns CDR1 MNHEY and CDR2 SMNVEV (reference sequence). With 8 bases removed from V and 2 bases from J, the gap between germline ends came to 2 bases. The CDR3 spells CASSTDTQYF. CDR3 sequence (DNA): TGTGCCAGCTCCACAGATACGCAGTATTTT.

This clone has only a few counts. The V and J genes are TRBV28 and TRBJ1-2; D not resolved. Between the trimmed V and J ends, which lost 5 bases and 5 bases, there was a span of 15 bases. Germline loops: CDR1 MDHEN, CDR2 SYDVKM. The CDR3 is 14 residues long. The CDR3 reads CASSRPVGNYGYTF. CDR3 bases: TGTGCCAGCAGTCGCCCCGTGGGGAATTATGGCTACACCTTC.

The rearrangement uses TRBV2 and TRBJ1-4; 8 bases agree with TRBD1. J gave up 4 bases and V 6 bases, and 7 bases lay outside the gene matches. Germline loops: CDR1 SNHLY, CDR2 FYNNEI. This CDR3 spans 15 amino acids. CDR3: CASRPSDRGNEKLFF. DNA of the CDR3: TGTGCCAGCAGGCCCAGCGACAGGGGTAATGAAAAACTGTTTTTT.

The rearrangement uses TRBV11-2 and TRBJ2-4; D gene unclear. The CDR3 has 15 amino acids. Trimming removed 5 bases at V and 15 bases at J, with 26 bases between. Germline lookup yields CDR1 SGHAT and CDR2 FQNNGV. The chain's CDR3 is CASSGPAPQASSTYF. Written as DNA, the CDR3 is TGTGCCAGCAGCGGCCCCGCCCCCCAGGCCTCCAGTACGTACTTC.